Below are 23 T cell receptor beta chains sequenced from a single sample in a study of blood T cell repertoires in COVID-19. Method: immunoSEQ multiplex PCR; TCRdb's copy keeps in-frame clones and lacks some. The profile shows over 200,000 clones, roughly 80% of them singletons. Input material: PBMCs or T cells enriched from blood (not recorded which). Source of these receptors: a man aged 55 to 70 who had recovered from COVID-19.

The chain is built from TRBV5-1 and TRBJ2-1, with 9 bases aligning to TRBD2. CDR1 is SGHRS and CDR2 is YFSETQ in the germline V gene. The CDR3 sequence is 16 residues long. V lost 1 base and J lost 3; bases outside the gene matches: 5. Here the CDR3 DNA reads TGCGCCAGCAGCTTGCGTAGCGGGGGCGTCTACAATGAGCAGTTCTTC. The encoded protein is CASSLRSGGVYNEQFF. The complete variable domain, with remaining parts taken from reference TRBV5-1 and TRBJ2-1, reads KAGVTQTPRYLIKTRGQQVTLSCSPISGHRSVSWYQQTPGQGLQFLFEYFSETQRNKGNFPGRFSGRQFSNSRSEMNVSTLELGDSALYLCASSLRSGGVYNEQFFGPGTRLTVL.

The chain links TRBV19 to TRBJ2-7; D may be TRBD2 (7 bases). The CDR3 spans 14 residues. The V and J ends lost 3 bases and 2 bases respectively, with 11 bases between them. CDR1 and CDR2 from the germline V gene are LNHDA and SQIVND (reference sequence). The chain's CDR3 is CASSIQGGAYEQYF. DNA of the CDR3: TGTGCCAGTAGTATTCAAGGGGGGGCCTACGAGCAGTACTTC.

V gene TRBV5-1 combines with J gene TRBJ2-5, with D possibly being TRBD1 (5 bases). V lost 0 bases to trimming and J lost 5 bases, with 11 bases between them. The CDR3 contains 14 residues. CDR1 SGHRS and CDR2 YFSETQ come from the germline V gene. The CDR3 is CASSLDGAAETQYF. CDR3 DNA sequence: TGCGCCAGCAGCTTGGATGGGGCAGCGGAGACCCAGTACTTC.

The chain combines TRBV5-1 with TRBJ1-2; 7 bases agree with TRBD1. Unmatched junction bases numbered 10, after V lost 4 bases and J lost 4 bases. In germline, CDR1 is SGHRS, CDR2 YFSETQ. The CDR3 runs 15 residues. The CDR3 loop is CASSNGGTEVYGYTF. The CDR3, as DNA: TGCGCCAGCAGCAACGGAGGGACAGAAGTCTATGGCTACACCTTC.

The chain uses TRBV4-2 and TRBJ2-5; 9 positions match TRBD2. This CDR3 has 17 amino acids. V trimming: 8 bases; J trimming: 6 bases; junction bases outside the gene matches: 19. In germline, CDR1 is LGHNA, CDR2 YNFKEQ. The CDR3 loop is CASASGGRNPPSQTQYF. The CDR3 DNA is TGTGCCAGCGCGAGCGGGGGGCGGAATCCCCCGTCGCAGACCCAGTACTTC.

This clone has a handful of counts. The chain joins TRBV19 to TRBJ2-1, with 8 positions matching TRBD2. V gave up 5 bases and J gave up 0 bases; unmatched junction bases: 9. The CDR3 has 17 amino acids. Germline CDR1 reads LNHDA; CDR2 reads SQIVND (reference sequence). The CDR3 protein is CASSDRQRGSSYNEQFF. The CDR3 DNA follows: TGTGCCAGTAGTGATCGACAGCGGGGGAGCTCCTACAATGAGCAGTTCTTC.

The rearrangement links TRBV4-2 to TRBJ2-5, with 7 bases that match TRBD2. The length of the CDR3 is 15 residues. The germline CDR1 and CDR2 sequences are LGHNA and YNFKEQ. Trimming removed 0 bases from V and 3 bases from J; junction bases left unmatched: 4. The CDR3 is CASSQDEGREETQYF. Here the CDR3 DNA reads TGTGCCAGCAGCCAAGATGAGGGGAGGGAAGAGACCCAGTACTTC.

The chain uses TRBV6-5 and TRBJ1-1, with 7 bases fitting TRBD1. There are 13 residues in the CDR3. V was clipped by 11 bases and J by 6 bases; unmatched bases: 12. Germline V gene lookup returns CDR1 MNHEY and CDR2 SVGAGI. In nucleotides, the CDR3 is TGTGCCGCCAAGACAGGGCGCTCCTCTGAAGCTTTCTTT. Amino acids: CAAKTGRSSEAFF.

As regards this clone: The sample carries other DNA sequences with the same CDR3. J is TRBJ1-2 and V is TRBV12-3 or TRBV12-4, with TRBD1 matching 7 bases. The CDR3 loop spans 13 amino acids. J lost 2 bases, V lost 3 bases, and 0 bases had no gene match. The CDR3 nucleotides read TGTGCCAGCAGTTTGGACAGGAACTATGGCTACACCTTC. Translating it yields CASSLDRNYGYTF.

The chain joins TRBV19 to TRBJ2-3; 10 bases agree with TRBD2. Germline V lookup: CDR1 LNHDA, CDR2 SQIVND (reference sequence). The length of the CDR3 is 14 residues. Losses at the gene ends were 8 bases for V and 5 bases for J; bases not matched to a gene: 7. The chain's CDR3 is CASGLAGGIDTQYF. The CDR3 nucleotides are TGTGCCAGTGGTTTAGCGGGGGGTATAGATACGCAGTATTTT.

The chain recombines TRBV19 with TRBJ2-7, with 7 bases fitting TRBD2. V shed 3 bases, J shed 3 bases, and the junction held 2 bases outside the gene matches. Germline CDR1 and CDR2: LNHDA and SQIVND (reference sequence). The CDR3 covers 13 residues. The CDR3: CASSIGLGYEQYF. The CDR3 nucleotides are TGTGCCAGTAGTATCGGACTAGGCTACGAGCAGTACTTC.

The chain has TRBV29-1 and TRBJ2-5, with 7 bases lining up with TRBD1. The CDR3 runs 12 residues. Germline V CDR1 and CDR2: SQVTM, ANQGSEA. The V gene end was trimmed by 4 bases and the J gene end by 5 bases; junction bases not matched to a gene: 4. For the CDR3, the DNA is TGCAGCGTTGGACAGGGTTTGGAGACCCAGTACTTC. Amino acids: CSVGQGLETQYF.

Notes on this clone: Other DNA sequences from this sample encode an identical CDR3 as well. The chain links TRBV29-1 to TRBJ1-1; 8 bases map to TRBD1. Germline assignment: CDR1 SQVTM and CDR2 ANQGSEA. V was clipped by 7 bases and J by 1 base; unmatched bases: 2. This CDR3 spans 12 amino acids. CDR3: CSADRGNTEAFF. For the CDR3, the DNA is TGCAGCGCTGACAGGGGGAACACTGAAGCTTTCTTT. The variable domain in full, completed from reference TRBV29-1 and TRBJ1-1, reads SAVISQKPSRDICQRGTSLTIQCQVDSQVTMMFWYRQQPGQSLTLIATANQGSEATYESGFVIDKFPISRPNLTFSTLTVSNMSPEDSSIYLCSADRGNTEAFFGQGTRLTVV.

This rearrangement joins TRBV5-1 to TRBJ1-4; 7 nucleotides match TRBD1. J gave up 5 bases and V 4 bases, and 5 bases lay outside the gene matches. Germline CDR1 SGHRS, CDR2 YFSETQ. This CDR3 has 14 amino acids. The CDR3 loop reads CASSRDRGNEKLFF. The DNA for the CDR3 is TGCGCCAGCAGCAGGGACAGAGGGAATGAAAAACTGTTTTTT. Together with reference TRBV5-1 and TRBJ1-4, the CDR3 gives the full variable domain: KAGVTQTPRYLIKTRGQQVTLSCSPISGHRSVSWYQQTPGQGLQFLFEYFSETQRNKGNFPGRFSGRQFSNSRSEMNVSTLELGDSALYLCASSRDRGNEKLFFGSGTQLSVL.

This rearrangement joins TRBV2 to TRBJ1-5; D perhaps matches TRBD1 (5 bases). The CDR3 spans 14 residues. CDR1 is SNHLY and CDR2 is FYNNEI in the germline V gene. V shed 3 bases and J shed 1 base, with 7 bases lying between them. For the CDR3, the DNA is TGTGCCAGCAGTGAGGGACTGAGCAATCAGCCCCAGCATTTT. Translating it yields CASSEGLSNQPQHF.

V gene TRBV18 combines with J gene TRBJ1-2; 9 positions agree with TRBD1. The CDR3 consists of 15 residues. Per germline, CDR1 KGHSH and CDR2 LQKENI. V was clipped by 3 bases and J by 5 bases; unmatched bases: 7. In DNA form, the CDR3 reads TGTGCCAGCTCACCCGCGGGACAGGGACCTTATGGCTACACCTTC. The encoded protein is CASSPAGQGPYGYTF. Based on the CDR3 plus reference TRBV18 and TRBJ1-2, the full variable domain is NAGVMQNPRHLVRRRGQEARLRCSPMKGHSHVYWYRQLPEEGLKFMVYLQKENIIDESGMPKERFSAEFPKEGPSILRIQQVVRGDSAAYFCASSPAGQGPYGYTFGSGTRLTVV.

The rearrangement uses TRBV7-3 and TRBJ2-3; 8 positions agree with TRBD2. Germline loops: CDR1 SGHTA, CDR2 FQGTGA. J lost 6 bases, V lost 8 bases, and 10 bases had no gene match. This CDR3 is built from 14 residues. DNA for the CDR3: TGTGCCAGCGCCTCGGGGGGGGCGCGGGATACGCAGTATTTT. Residues: CASASGGARDTQYF.

V usage is TRBV7-2 and J usage is TRBJ1-1; D is perhaps TRBD1 (5 bases). CDR1 SGHTA and CDR2 FQGNSA come from the germline V gene. This CDR3 is 14 amino acids long. The ends were cut back, 5 bases at V and 0 bases at J, with 10 bases in the middle. The CDR3 nucleotides read TGTGCCAGCAGCGAACAGGTACTGAACACTGAAGCTTTCTTT. This sequence encodes CASSEQVLNTEAFF.

The rearrangement joins TRBV11-3 to TRBJ2-7, with 10 nucleotides matching TRBD1. V dropped 6 bases and J dropped 2; count of bases not matched to a gene: 7. The CDR3 covers 15 residues. CDR1 SGHNT and CDR2 YENEEA come from the germline V gene. The CDR3 DNA is TGTGCCAGCAGTCGTCCGGGACAGGGGACCTACGAGCAGTACTTC. This gives the protein CASSRPGQGTYEQYF. Full variable domain (rest looked up from reference TRBV11-3 and TRBJ2-7): EAGVVQSPRYKIIEKKQPVAFWCNPISGHNTLYWYLQNLGQGPELLIRYENEEAVDDSQLPKDRFSAERLKGVDSTLKIQPAELGDSAVYLCASSRPGQGTYEQYFGPGTRLTVT.

The chain is built from TRBV3-1 (or the pseudogene TRBV3-2) and TRBJ1-2; TRBD1 is a possible D gene (6 bases). Germline CDR1 and CDR2: LGHDT and YNNKEL (reference sequence). CDR3 length: 15 residues. V was cut by 1 base and J by 2 bases, with 11 bases left in between. The CDR3 loop reads CASSQVNRVNYGYTF. DNA of the CDR3: TGTGCCAGCAGCCAAGTCAACAGGGTGAACTATGGCTACACCTTC.

J is TRBJ1-2 and V is TRBV18; 7 bases map to TRBD1. This CDR3 contains 14 residues. Germline V gene sequence: CDR1 KGHSH, CDR2 LQKENI. V lost 1 base to trimming and J lost 6 bases; unmatched junction nucleotides: 5. The CDR3 is CASSPLAGTDGYTF. The CDR3 DNA sequence: TGTGCCAGCTCACCACTCGCCGGGACAGATGGCTACACCTTC.

The rearrangement joins TRBV6-5 to TRBJ2-7; TRBD2 matches 10 bases. The CDR3 runs 15 residues. Unmatched junction bases numbered 8, after V lost 7 bases and J lost 2 bases. Germline assignment: CDR1 MNHEY and CDR2 SVGAGI. As DNA, the CDR3 is TGTGCCAGCACCGCTAGCGGGGGTCCTGCCTACGAGCAGTACTTC. This translates into CASTASGGPAYEQYF.

This chain links TRBV30 with TRBJ1-1; 10 positions agree with TRBD1. Germline loops: CDR1 GTSNPN, CDR2 SVGIG (reference sequence). This CDR3 contains 14 residues. V lost 2 bases and J lost 4; bases outside the gene matches: 4. Here the CDR3 reads CAWSQDRGPTEAFF. CDR3 DNA sequence: TGTGCCTGGAGTCAAGACAGGGGGCCCACTGAAGCTTTCTTT.